This T cell receptor (beta chain) was recovered during a study of blood T cell repertoires in COVID-19 (TCRdb year 2020). About the full investigation: Collaborator samples came from the United States, Italy and Spain and covered acute and convalescent phases of COVID-19. The prospective study material was composed of cDNA or gDNA derived from T cells, B-cell-depleted T cells, or PBMCs. Deeply sampled blood TCRbeta repertoires from subjects exposed to, actively infected with, or recovered from COVID-19 were included in the dataset. The repertoires were made available in a free public database intended to serve as a resource for research on the immune response to SARS-CoV-2. The samples were drawn from two sources: the first 160 participants of the ongoing ImmuneRACE study, and fewer than 1,500 subjects contributed by 6 global collaborators. Sample metadata almost always included a de-identified subject ID, COVID-19 status, age in years and sex. Where HLA class I and class II types were available, the types were taken from metadata supplied by the sample provider, not from assay-based typing.

Remarks on this clone: Its antigen is unknown. Per-base qualities were not stored, and no clone one base away is much larger.

Between the V and J ends, shortened by 2 bases and 5 bases respectively, the junction contains 9 bases. In the germline V gene, CDR1 corresponds to MNHEY and CDR2 to SVGEGT. The CDR3 goes from the cysteine to the phenylalanine over 13 residues. Just the 39-base CDR3 DNA is kept, in frame starting at base 1. The study at large found these results: Clinical and demographic metadata were provided uncurated, with the amount varying by source and participant.

Whole blood was collected in K2EDTA tubes by collaborating institutions according to the institutions' own protocols. Collaborator samples were shipped for TCRbeta analysis as frozen whole blood, isolated PBMCs, or DNA extracted from either sample type. The immunoSEQ Assay, a bias-controlled multiplex PCR, was used to amplify TCRbeta CDR3 regions from genomic DNA. The authors processed their data as follows. The number of nucleated cells in each sample was estimated from the amplification of reference gene primers within the assay. Sequence reads were collapsed and filtered to measure the absolute abundance of every unique TCRbeta CDR3 rearrangement. For each sample, productive Simpson clonality was calculated as the square root of Simpson's diversity index across productive rearrangements. Held by TCRdb, this immuneACCESS table contains in-frame sequences only and omits some clones. Under half of the omission traces to an unresolved V gene where checked; the cause of the rest is unknown. The V and J calls and clone size were taken over from that table, and D and trimming were inferred from the DNA. The sample table holds fewer than 350,000 clones, of which almost 85% were seen once. The ten largest clones take up around 7.8% of the sample.

The clonotype was recovered from a human donor in a cohort sampled during active COVID-19. Material for sequencing was peripheral blood. The chain employs TRBV6-2 or TRBV6-3 and TRBJ1-2; the D gene cannot be named for sure. The DNA is as follows: TGTGCCAGCAGTTACAAGACTGAATATGGCTACACCTTC. It encodes CASSYKTEYGYTF.